This T cell receptor (beta chain) was recorded in a study of blood T cell repertoires in COVID-19. Study at large: COVID-19 samples, acute and convalescent, were from the United States, Italy and Spain. In each case, the material was cDNA or gDNA derived from T cells, B-cell-depleted T cells, or PBMCs.

Germline V lookup: CDR1 KGHSH, CDR2 LQKENI. The V and J ends lost 2 bases and 0 bases respectively, with 16 bases between them. The CDR3 is 17 amino acids. Authors' methods: Amplification of reference gene primers was used by the study to estimate nucleated cell counts. Generated by immunoSEQ multiplex PCR, the TCRdb table keeps only in-frame clones and is missing some. V, J and clone size derive from that table, while D and trimming were established from the DNA sequence. The repertoire has roughly 160,000 clones, about 86% of them found once; the top ten carry more than 0.75%. The origin of this receptor is a young man with acute or convalescent COVID-19. The chain uses TRBV18 and TRBJ1-1; D gene ambiguous. Sequencing was done on a sample of peripheral blood. Here the CDR3 DNA reads TGTGCCAGCTCACCAGGTCTTGCTGGCAGATTGAACACTGAAGCTTTCTTT. This sequence encodes CASSPGLAGRLNTEAFF.